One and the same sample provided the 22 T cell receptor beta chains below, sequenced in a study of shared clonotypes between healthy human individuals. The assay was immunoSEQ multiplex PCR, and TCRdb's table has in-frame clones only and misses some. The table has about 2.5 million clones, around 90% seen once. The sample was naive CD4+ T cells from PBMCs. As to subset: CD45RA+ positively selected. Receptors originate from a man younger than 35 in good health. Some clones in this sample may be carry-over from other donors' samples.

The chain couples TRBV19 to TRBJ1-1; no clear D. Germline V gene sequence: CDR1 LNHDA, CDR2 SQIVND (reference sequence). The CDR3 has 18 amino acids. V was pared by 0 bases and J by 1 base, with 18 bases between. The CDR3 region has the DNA TGTGCCAGTAGTATAGAAGGGCGGCGCCAGATTTGGAACACTGAAGCTTTCTTT. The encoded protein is CASSIEGRRQIWNTEAFF.

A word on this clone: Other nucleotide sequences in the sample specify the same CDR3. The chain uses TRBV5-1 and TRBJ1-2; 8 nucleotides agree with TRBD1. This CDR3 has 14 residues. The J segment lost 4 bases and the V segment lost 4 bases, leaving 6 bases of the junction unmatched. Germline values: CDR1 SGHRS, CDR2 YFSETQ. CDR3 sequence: CASSAGQGLYGYTF. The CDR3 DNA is TGCGCCAGCAGCGCTGGACAGGGACTCTATGGCTACACCTTC.

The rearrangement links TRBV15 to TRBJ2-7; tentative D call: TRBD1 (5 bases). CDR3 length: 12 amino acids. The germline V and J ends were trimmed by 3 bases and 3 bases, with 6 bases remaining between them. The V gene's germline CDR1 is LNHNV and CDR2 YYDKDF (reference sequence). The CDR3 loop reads CATSSQGYEQYF. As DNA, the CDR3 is TGTGCCACCAGCAGCCAGGGCTACGAGCAGTACTTC.

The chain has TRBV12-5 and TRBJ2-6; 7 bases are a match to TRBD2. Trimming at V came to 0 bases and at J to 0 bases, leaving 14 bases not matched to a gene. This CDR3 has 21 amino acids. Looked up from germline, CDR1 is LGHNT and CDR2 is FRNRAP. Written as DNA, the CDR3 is TGTGCTAGTGGTTTGGTACCGGGAGGACCGTGGACCCGCTCTGGGGCCAACGTCCTGACTTTC. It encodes CASGLVPGGPWTRSGANVLTF. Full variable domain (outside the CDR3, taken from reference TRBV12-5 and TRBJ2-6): DARVTQTPRHKVTEMGQEVTMRCQPILGHNTVFWYRQTMMQGLELLAYFRNRAPLDDSGMPKDRFSAEMPDATLATLKIQPSEPRDSAVYFCASGLVPGGPWTRSGANVLTFGAGSRLTVL.

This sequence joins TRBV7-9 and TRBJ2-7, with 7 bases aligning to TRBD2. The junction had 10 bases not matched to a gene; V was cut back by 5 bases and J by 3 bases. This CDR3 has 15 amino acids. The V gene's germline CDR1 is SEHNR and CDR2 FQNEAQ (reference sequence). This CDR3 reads CASSPAGVWSYEQYF. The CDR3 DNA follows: TGTGCCAGCAGCCCTGCGGGGGTGTGGAGCTACGAGCAGTACTTC.

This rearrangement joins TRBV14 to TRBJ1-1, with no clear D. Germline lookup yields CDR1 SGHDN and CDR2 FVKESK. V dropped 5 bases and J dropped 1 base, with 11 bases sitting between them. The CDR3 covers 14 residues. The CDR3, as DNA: TGTGCCAGCAGCAAATGGACGGGGAACACTGAAGCTTTCTTT. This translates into CASSKWTGNTEAFF.

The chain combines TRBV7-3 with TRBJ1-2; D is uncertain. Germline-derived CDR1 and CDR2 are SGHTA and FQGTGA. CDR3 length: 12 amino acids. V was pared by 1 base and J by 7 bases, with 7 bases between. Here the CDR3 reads CASSLMGTGYTF. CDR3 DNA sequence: TGTGCCAGCAGCTTAATGGGCACTGGCTACACCTTC.

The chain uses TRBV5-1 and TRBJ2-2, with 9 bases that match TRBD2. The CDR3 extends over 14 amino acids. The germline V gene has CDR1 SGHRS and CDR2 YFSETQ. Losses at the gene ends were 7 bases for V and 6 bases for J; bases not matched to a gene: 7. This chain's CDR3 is CASGTSWFPGELFF. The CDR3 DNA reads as TGCGCCAGCGGGACTAGCTGGTTTCCCGGGGAGCTGTTTTTT.

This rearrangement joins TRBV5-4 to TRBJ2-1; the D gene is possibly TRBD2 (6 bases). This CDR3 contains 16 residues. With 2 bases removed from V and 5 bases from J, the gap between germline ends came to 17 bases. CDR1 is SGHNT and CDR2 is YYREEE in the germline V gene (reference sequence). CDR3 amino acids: CASSLNGGRGDNEQFF. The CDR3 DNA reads TGTGCCAGCAGCTTAAATGGAGGGAGAGGGGACAATGAGCAGTTCTTC.

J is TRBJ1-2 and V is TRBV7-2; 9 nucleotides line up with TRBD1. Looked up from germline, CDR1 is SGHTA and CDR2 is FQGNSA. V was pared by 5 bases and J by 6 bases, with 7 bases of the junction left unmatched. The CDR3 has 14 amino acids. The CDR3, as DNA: TGTGCCAGCAGCCCTAGGACAGGGGCGGATGGCTACACCTTC. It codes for CASSPRTGADGYTF.

The CDR3 DNA reads as TGCGCCAGCAGCTTATTGGGGGTTCCCCAAGAGACCCAGTACTTC. Its protein is CASSLLGVPQETQYF. The chain couples TRBV5-1 to TRBJ2-5; D is tentatively TRBD1 or TRBD2 (5 bases each). The germline V gene has CDR1 SGHRS and CDR2 YFSETQ. This CDR3 region has 15 residues. Trimming took off 2 bases at V and 1 base at J, with 12 bases between the two ends.

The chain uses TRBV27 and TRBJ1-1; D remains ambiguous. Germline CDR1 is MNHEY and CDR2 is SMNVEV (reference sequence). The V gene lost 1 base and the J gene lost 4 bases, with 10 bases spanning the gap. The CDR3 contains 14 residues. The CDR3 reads CASSLYRRGTEAFF. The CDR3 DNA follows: TGTGCCAGCAGTTTATACCGACGGGGCACTGAAGCTTTCTTT.

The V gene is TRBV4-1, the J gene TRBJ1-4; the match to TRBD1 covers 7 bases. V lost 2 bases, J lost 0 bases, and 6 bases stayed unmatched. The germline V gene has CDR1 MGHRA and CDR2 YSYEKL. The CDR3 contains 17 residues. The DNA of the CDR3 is TGCGCCAGCAGCCAACCGACAGGGCCCCCAACTAATGAAAAACTGTTTTTT. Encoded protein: CASSQPTGPPTNEKLFF.

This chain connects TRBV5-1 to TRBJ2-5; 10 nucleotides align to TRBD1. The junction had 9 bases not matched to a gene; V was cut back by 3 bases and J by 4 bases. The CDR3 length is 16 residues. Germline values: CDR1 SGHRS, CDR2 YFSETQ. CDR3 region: CASSSAGTGAGETQYF. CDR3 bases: TGCGCCAGCAGCTCGGCCGGGACAGGGGCCGGAGAGACCCAGTACTTC.

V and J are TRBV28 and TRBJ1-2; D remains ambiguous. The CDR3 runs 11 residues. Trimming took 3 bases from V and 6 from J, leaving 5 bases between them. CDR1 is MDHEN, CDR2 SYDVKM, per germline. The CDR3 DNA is TGTGCCAGCAGTTTTAATGATGGCTACACCTTC. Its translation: CASSFNDGYTF.

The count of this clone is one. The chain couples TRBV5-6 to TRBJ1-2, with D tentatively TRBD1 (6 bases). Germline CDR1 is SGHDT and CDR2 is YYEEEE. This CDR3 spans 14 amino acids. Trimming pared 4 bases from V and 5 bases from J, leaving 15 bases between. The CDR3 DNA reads TGTGCCAGCAGCCCACAATTAACAGGGTATGGCTACACCTTC. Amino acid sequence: CASSPQLTGYGYTF.

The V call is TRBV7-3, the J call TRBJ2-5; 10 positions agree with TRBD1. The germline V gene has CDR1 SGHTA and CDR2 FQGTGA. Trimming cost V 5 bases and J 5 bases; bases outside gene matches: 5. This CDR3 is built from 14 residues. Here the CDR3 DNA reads TGTGCCAGCAGCCAAGGGACAGGGGTCGAGACCCAGTACTTC. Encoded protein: CASSQGTGVETQYF. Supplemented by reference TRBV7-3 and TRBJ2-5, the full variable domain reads GAGVSQTPSNKVTEKGKYVELRCDPISGHTALYWYRQSLGQGPEFLIYFQGTGAADDSGLPNDRFFAVRPEGSVSTLKIQRTERGDSAVYLCASSQGTGVETQYFGPGTRLLVL.

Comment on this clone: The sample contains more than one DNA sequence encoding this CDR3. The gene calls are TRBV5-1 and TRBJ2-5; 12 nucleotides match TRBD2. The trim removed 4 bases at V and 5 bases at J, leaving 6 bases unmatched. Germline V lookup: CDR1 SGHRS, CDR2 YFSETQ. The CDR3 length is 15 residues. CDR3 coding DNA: TGCGCCAGCAGCAGGGGACTAGCGGGTGGGGAGACCCAGTACTTC. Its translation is CASSRGLAGGETQYF.

This CDR3 is CASSRVQPGNYEQYF. DNA for the CDR3: TGTGCCAGCAGCCGCGTTCAGCCGGGCAACTACGAGCAGTACTTC. The V call is TRBV28, the J call TRBJ2-7; D remains unclear. The germline V and J ends were trimmed by 6 bases and 3 bases, with 18 bases remaining between them. The CDR3 contains 15 residues. CDR1 and CDR2 (germline): MDHEN, SYDVKM.

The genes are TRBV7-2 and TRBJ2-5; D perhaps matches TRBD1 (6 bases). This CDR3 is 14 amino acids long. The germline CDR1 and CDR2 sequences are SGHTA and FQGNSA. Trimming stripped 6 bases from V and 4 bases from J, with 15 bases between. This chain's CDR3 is CASSFKGVLETQYF. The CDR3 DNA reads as TGTGCCAGCAGTTTCAAGGGGGTTCTAGAGACCCAGTACTTC.

Written as DNA, the CDR3 is TGTGCCAGCAGCCAAGGGACAGGGAGAACAGATACGCAGTATTTT. Translating gives CASSQGTGRTDTQYF. The chain combines TRBV11-3 with TRBJ2-3; 9 nucleotides match TRBD1. The V and J ends lost 5 bases and 3 bases, in that order; junction bases with no gene match: 6. Germline V gene data show CDR1 as SGHNT and CDR2 as YENEEA. CDR3 length: 15 residues.

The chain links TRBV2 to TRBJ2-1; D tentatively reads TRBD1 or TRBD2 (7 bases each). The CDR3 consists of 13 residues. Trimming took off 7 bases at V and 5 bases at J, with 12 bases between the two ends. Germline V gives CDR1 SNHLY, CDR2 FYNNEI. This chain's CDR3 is CASTGGLHNEQFF. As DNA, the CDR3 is TGTGCCAGCACAGGGGGACTACACAATGAGCAGTTCTTC.